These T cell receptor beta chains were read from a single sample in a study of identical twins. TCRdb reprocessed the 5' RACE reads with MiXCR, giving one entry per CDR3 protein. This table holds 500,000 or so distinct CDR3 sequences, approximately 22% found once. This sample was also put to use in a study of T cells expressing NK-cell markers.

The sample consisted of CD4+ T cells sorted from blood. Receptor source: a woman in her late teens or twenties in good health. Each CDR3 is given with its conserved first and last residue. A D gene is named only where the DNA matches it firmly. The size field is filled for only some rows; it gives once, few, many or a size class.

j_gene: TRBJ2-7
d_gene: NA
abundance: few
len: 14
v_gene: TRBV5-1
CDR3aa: CASSTRSDSYEQYF

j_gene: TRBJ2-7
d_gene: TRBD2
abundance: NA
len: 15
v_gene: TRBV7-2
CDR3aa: CASSLGPRREHEQYF

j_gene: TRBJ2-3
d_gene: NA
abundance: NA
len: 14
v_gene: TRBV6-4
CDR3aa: CASSELSSTDTQYF

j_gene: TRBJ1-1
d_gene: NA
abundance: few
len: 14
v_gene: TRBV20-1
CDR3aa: CSASYQGLGTEAFF

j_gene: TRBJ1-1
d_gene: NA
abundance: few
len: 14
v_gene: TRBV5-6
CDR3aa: CASSWDAGGTEAFF

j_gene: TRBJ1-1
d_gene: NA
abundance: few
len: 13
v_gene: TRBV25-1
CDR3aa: CATVGSGNTEAFF

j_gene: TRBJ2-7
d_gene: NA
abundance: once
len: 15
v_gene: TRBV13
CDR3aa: CASSRFGTRGHEQYF

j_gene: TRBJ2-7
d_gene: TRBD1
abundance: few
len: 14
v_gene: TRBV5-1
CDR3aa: CASTLGTGSSEQYF

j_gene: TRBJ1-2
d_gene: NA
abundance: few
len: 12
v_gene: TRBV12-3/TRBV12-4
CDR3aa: CASRAGEIGYTF

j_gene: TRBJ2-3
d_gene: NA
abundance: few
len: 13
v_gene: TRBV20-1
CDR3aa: CSARDRVPDTQYF

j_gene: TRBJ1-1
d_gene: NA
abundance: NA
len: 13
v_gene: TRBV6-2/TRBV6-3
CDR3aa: CASTRGSRAEAFF

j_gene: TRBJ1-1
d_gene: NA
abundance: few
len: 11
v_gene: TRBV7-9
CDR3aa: CASSLQAEAFF

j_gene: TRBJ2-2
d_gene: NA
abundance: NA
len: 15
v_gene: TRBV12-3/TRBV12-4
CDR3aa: CASSLASSNTGELFF

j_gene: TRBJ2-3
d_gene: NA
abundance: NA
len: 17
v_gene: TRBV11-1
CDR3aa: CASSPRGFTPSTDTQYF

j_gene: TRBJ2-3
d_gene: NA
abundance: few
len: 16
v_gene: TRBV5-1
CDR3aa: CASSLGRGAGLDTQYF

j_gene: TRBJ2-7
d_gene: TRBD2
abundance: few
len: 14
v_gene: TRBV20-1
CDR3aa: CSASRLAGVYEQYF

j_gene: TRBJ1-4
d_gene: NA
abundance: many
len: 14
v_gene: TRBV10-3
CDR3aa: CAASPTGSNEKLFF

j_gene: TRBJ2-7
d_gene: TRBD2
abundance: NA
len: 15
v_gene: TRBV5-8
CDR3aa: CASSPIAGGQEEQYF

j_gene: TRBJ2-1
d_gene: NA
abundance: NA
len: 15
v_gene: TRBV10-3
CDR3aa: CAISERQVGGNEQFF

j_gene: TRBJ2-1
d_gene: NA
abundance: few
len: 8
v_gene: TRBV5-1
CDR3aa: CASIGQFF

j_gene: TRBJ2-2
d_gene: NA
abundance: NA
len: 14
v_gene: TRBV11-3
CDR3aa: CASSQGQNTGELFF

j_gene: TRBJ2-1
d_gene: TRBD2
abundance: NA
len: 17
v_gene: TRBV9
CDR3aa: CASSPSGTSGRLYEQFF

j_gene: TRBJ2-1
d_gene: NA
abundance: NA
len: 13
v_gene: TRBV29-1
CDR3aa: CSVRNFPYNEQFF

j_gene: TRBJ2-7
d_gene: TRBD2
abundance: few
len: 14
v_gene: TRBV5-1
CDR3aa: CASSRSGTTLEQYF

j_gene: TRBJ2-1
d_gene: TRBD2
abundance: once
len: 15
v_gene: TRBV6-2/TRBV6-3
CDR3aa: CASSYRREGQGEQFF

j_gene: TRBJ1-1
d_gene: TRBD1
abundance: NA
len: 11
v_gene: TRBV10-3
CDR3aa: CATQGVTEAFF

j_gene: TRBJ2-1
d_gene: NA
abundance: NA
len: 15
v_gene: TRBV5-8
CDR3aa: CASGPGPLLYNEQFF

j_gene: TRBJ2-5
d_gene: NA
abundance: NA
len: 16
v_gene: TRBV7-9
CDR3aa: CASSLAASGGGETQYF

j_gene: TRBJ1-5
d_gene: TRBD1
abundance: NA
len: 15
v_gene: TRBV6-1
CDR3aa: CASSGQGRNNQPQHF

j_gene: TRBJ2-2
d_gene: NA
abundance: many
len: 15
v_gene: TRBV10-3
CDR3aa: CAIGKGQTNTGELFF

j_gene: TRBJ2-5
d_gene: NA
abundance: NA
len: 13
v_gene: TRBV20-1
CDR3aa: CSAHSRELKTQYF

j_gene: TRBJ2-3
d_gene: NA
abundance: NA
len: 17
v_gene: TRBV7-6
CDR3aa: CASSLAVKGGGTDTQYF

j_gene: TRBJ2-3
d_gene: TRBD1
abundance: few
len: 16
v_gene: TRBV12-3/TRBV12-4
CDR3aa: CASSLGQSPSTDTQYF

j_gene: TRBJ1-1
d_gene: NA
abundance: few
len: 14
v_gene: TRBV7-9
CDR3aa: CASSQGLGDTEAFF

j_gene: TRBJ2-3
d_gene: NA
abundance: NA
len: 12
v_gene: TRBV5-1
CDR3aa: CASSQALDSQYF

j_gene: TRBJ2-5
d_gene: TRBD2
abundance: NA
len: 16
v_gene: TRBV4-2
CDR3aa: CASSRSVAGGQETQYF

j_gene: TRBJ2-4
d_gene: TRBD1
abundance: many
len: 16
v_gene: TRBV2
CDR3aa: CASSGFGTAAKNIQYF

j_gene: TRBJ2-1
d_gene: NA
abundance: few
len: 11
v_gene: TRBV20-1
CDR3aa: CSAVIRNEQFF

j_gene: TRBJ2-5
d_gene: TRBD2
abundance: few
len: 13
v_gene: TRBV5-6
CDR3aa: CASSLGGEGTQYF

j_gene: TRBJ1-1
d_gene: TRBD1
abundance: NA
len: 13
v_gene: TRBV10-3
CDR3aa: CAITMDRGTEAFF

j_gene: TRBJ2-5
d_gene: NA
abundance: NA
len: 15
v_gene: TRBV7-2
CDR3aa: CASSFAGQAQETQYF

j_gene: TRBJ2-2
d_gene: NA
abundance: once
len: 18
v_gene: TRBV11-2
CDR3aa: CASSLEIIREWTPGELFF

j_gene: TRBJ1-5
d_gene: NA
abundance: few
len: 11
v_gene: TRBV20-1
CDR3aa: CSATQGQPQHF

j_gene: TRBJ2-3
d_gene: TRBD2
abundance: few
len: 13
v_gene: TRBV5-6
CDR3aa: CASSSAGEDTQYF

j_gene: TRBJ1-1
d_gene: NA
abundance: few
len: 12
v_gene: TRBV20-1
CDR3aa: CSARRGNTEAFF

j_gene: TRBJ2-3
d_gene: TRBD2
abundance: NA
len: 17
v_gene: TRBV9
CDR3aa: CASSVRGLDLLGDTQYF

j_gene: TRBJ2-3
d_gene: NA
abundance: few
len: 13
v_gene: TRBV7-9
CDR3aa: CASKLISADTQYF

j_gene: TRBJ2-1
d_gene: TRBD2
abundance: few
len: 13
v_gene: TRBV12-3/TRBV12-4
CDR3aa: CASSRTSGYEQFF

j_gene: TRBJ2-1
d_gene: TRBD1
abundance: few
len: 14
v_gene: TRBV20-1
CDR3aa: CSAQGGAFYNEQFF

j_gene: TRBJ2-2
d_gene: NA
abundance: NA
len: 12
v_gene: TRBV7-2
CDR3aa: CASNIRTGELFF

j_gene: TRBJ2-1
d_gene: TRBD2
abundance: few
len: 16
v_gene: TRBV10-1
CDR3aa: CASSDPRGGSYNEQFF

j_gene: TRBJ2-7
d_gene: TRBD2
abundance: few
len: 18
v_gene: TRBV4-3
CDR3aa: CASSQEVILAGRSYEQYF

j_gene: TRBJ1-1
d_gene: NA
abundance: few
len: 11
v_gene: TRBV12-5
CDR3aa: CASGLTDEAFF

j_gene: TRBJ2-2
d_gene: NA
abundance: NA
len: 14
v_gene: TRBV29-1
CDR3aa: CSAKQALNTGELFF

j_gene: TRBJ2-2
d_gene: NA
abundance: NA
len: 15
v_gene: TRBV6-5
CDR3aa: CASSYALANTGELFF